This TCR beta chain was retrieved from a study of beta chain features in type 1 diabetes. General study findings and limits: The study found that naive, central memory and Treg TCRB repertoires appeared more similar in patients than in healthy donors. There was a moderate but significant shortening of TCRB CDR3s in all four CD4+ subsets of Type 1 diabetes patients.

This clone was detected once. What it recognizes is unknown. CDR1 is SGHNT, CDR2 YYREEE, per germline (reference sequence). The CDR3 contains 13 residues. Deletions cut 4 bases from V and 2 bases from J, with 10 bases between. In total, each donor contributed a single heparinised blood draw that averaged around 100 mL. Every isolated RNA sample was fully reverse transcribed, so sequencing captured expressed TCRB transcripts. The method was immunoSEQ multiplex PCR; TCRdb's version includes in-frame clones alone and lacks a portion of them. The sample shows a few hundred thousand clones, 27% of them seen only once.

The chain carries TRBV5-4 and TRBJ2-7; D is possibly TRBD1 (6 bases). This TCR derives from a man aged 25-40 years in good health. The sequencing input was central memory CD4+ T cells from blood. CDR3 sequence (DNA): TGTGCCAGCAGCCCCGGACAGACCTACGAGCAGTACTTC. Translation: CASSPGQTYEQYF.